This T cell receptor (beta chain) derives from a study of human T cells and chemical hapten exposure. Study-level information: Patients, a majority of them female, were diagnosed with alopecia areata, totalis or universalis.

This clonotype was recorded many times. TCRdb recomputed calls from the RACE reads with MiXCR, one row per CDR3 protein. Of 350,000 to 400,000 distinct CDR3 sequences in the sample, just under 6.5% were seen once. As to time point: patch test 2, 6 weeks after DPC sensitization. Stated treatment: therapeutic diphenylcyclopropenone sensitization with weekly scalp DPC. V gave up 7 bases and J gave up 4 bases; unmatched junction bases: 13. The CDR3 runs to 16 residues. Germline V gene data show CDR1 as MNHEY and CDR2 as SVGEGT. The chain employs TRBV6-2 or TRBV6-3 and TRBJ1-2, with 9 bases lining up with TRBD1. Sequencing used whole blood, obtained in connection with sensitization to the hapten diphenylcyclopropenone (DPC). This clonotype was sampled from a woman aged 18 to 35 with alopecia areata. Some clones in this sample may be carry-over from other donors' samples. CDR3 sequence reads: CASNDGGTGKVYGYTF. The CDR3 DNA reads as TGTGCCAGCAACGATGGCGGGACAGGGAAAGTCTATGGCTACACCTTC.